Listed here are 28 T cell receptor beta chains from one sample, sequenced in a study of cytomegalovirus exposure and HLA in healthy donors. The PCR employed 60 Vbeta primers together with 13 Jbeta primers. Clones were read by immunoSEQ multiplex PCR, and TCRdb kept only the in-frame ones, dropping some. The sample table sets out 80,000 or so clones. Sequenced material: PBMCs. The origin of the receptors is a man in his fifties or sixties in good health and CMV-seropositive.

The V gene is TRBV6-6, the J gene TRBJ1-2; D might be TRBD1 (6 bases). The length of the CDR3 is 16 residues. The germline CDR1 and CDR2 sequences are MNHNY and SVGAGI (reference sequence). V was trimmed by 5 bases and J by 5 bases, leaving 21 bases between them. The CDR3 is CASSHFAAGESYGYTF. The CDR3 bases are TGTGCCAGCAGTCACTTTGCGGCAGGGGAAAGTTATGGCTACACCTTC.

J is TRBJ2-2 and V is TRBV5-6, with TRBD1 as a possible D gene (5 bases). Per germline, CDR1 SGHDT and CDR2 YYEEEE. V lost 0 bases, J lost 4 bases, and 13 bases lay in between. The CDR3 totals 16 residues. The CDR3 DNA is TGTGCCAGCAGCTTGGAGCCTGGGGCTGGCACCGGGGAGCTGTTTTTT. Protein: CASSLEPGAGTGELFF.

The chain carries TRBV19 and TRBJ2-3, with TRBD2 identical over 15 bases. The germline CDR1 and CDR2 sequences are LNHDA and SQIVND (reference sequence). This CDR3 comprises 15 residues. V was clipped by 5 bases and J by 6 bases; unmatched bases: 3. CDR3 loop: CASSAGTSGRDTQYF. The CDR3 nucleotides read TGTGCCAGTAGTGCCGGGACTAGCGGGAGGGATACGCAGTATTTT.

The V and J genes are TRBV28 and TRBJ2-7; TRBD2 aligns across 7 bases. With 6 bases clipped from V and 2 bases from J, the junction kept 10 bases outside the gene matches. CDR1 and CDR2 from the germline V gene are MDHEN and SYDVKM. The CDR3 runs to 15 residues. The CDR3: CASSRRGTTAYEQYF. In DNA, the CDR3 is TGTGCCAGCAGCAGGCGCGGGACTACCGCCTACGAGCAGTACTTC.

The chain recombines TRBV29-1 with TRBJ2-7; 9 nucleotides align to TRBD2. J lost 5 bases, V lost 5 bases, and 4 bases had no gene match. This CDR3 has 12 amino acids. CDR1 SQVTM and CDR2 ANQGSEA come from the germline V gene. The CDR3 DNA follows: TGCAGCGTTATAGCGGGAGTAAACGAGCAGTACTTC. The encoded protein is CSVIAGVNEQYF.

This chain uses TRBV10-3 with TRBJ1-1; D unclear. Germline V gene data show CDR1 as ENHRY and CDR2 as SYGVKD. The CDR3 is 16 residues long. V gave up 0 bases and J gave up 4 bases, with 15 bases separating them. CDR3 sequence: CAISESAGSGGTEAFF. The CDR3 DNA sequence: TGTGCCATCAGTGAGTCGGCGGGGAGCGGCGGCACTGAAGCTTTCTTT.

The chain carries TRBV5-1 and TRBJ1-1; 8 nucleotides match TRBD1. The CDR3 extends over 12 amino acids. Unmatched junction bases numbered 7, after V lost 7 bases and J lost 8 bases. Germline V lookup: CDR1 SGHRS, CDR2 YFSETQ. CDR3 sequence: CASAGQGGEAFF. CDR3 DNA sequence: TGCGCCAGCGCTGGACAGGGTGGAGAAGCTTTCTTT.

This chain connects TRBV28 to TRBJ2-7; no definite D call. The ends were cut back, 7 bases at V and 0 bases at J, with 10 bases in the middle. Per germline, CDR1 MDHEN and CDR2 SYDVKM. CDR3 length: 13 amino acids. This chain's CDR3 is CASNGRTSYEQYF. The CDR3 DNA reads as TGTGCCAGCAATGGCAGAACCTCCTACGAGCAGTACTTC.

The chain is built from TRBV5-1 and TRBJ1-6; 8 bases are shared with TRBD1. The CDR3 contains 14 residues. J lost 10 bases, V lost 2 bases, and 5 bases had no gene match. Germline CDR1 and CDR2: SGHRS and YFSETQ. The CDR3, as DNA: TGCGCCAGCAGCTTCACAGGGGGAGAATCACCCCTCCACTTT. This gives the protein CASSFTGGESPLHF.

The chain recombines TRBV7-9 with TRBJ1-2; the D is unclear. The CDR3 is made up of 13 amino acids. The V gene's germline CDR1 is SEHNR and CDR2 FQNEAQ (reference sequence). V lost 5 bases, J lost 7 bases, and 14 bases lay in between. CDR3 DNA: TGTGCCAGCAGCCCAAGTAGTACCCCTGGCTACACCTTC. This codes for CASSPSSTPGYTF.

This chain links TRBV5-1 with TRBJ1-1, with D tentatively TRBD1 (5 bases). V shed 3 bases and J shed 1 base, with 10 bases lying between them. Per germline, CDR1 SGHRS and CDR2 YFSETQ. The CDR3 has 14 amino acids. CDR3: CASSSDTKNTEAFF. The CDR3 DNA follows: TGCGCCAGCAGCTCGGACACTAAGAACACTGAAGCTTTCTTT. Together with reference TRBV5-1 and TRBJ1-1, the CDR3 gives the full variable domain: KAGVTQTPRYLIKTRGQQVTLSCSPISGHRSVSWYQQTPGQGLQFLFEYFSETQRNKGNFPGRFSGRQFSNSRSEMNVSTLELGDSALYLCASSSDTKNTEAFFGQGTRLTVV.

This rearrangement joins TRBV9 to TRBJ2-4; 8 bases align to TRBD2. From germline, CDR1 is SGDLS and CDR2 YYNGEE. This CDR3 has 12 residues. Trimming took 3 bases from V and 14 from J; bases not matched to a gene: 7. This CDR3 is CASSATSDSKYF. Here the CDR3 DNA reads TGTGCCAGCAGCGCGACTAGCGATTCAAAGTACTTC.

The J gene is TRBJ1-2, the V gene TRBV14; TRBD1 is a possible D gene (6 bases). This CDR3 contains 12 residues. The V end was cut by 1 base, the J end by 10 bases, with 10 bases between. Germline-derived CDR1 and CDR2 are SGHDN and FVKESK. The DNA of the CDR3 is TGTGCCAGCAGCCAAGGGACAGACTACTACACCTTC. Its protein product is CASSQGTDYYTF.

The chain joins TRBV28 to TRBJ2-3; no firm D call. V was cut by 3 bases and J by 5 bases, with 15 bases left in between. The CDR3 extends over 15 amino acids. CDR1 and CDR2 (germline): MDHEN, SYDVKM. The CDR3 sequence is CASSFESGSGDTQYF. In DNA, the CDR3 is TGTGCCAGCAGTTTTGAGTCCGGGTCCGGAGATACGCAGTATTTT.

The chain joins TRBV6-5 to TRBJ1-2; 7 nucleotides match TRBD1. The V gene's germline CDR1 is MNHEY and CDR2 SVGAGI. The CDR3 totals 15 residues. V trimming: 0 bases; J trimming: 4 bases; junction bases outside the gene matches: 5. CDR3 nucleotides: TGTGCCAGCAGTTACTCTACGGGACAGATCTATGGCTACACCTTC. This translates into CASSYSTGQIYGYTF.

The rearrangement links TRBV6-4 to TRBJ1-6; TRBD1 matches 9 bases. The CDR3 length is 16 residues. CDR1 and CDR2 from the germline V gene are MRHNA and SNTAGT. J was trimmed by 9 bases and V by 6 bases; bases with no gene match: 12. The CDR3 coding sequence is TGTGCCAGCAGGGACGACAGGGGGGCTCGCGGTTCACCCCTCCACTTT. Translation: CASRDDRGARGSPLHF.

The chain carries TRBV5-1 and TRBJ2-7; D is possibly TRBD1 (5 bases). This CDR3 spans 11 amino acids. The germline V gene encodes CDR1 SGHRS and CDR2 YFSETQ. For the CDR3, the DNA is TGCGCCAGCAGCTTGGCCTCAGGGTCGGGCGTC. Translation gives CASSLASGSGV.

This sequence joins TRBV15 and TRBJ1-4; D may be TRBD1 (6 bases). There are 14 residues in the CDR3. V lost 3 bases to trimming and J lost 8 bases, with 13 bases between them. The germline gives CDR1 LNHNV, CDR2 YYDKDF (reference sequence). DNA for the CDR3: TGTGCCACCAGCAGGAATCATCAGGGGGAAAAACTGTTTTTT. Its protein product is CATSRNHQGEKLFF.

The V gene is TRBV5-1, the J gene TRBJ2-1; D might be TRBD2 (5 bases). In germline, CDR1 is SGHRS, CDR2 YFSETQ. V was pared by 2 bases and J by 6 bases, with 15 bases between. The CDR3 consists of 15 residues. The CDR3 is CASSFRSGKSNEQFF. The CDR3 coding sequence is TGCGCCAGCAGCTTTAGGTCGGGGAAAAGCAATGAGCAGTTCTTC.

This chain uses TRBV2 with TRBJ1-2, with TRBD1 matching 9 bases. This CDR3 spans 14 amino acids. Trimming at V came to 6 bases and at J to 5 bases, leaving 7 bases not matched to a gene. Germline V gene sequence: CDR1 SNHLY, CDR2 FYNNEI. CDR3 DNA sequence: TGTGCCAGCAGGGGACTCGGGACAGGGTATGGCTACACCTTC. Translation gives CASRGLGTGYGYTF.

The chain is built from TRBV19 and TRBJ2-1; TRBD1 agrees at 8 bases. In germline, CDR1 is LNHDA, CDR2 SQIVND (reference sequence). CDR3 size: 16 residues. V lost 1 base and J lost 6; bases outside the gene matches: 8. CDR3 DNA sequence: TGTGCCAGTAGTATAGCTCAGGACGGGACAGGCAATGAGCAGTTCTTC. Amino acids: CASSIAQDGTGNEQFF.

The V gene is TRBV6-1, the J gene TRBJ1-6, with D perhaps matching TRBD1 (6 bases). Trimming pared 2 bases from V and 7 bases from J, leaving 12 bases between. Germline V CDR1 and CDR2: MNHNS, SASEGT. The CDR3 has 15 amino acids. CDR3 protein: CASSESSGDNSPLHF. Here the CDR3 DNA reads TGTGCCAGCAGTGAAAGTTCAGGGGACAATTCACCCCTCCACTTT.

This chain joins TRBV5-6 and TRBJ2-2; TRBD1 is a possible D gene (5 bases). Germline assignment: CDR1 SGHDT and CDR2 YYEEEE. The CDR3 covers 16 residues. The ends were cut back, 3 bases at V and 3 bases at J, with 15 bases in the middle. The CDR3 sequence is CASSSYRAGHTGELFF. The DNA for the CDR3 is TGTGCCAGCAGCTCCTACCGGGCAGGGCACACCGGGGAGCTGTTTTTT.

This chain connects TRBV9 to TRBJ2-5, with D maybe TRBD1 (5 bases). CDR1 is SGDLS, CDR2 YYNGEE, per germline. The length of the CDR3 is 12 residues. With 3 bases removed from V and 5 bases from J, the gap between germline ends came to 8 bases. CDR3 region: CASSGRDETQYF. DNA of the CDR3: TGTGCCAGCAGCGGCAGGGATGAGACCCAGTACTTC.

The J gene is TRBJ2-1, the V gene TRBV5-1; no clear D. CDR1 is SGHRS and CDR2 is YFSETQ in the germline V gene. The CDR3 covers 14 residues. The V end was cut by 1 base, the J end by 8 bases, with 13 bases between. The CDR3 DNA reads TGCGCCAGCAGCTTGAGTAGTAGAGGCGATGAGCAGTTCTTC. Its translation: CASSLSSRGDEQFF.

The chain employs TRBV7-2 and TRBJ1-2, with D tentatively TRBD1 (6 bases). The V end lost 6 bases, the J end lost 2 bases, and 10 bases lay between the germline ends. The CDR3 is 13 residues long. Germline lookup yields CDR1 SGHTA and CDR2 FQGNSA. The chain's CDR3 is CASSLRGNYGYTF. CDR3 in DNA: TGTGCCAGCAGTTTAAGGGGGAACTATGGCTACACCTTC.

CDR3 bases: TGTGCCAGCAGTGGTGGCAGGGGGCTACCAATACACTCGAACACTGAAGCTTTCTTT. Its protein product is CASSGGRGLPIHSNTEAFF. V is TRBV6-1 and J is TRBJ1-1; 8 bases agree with TRBD1. Germline assignment: CDR1 MNHNS and CDR2 SASEGT. This CDR3 comprises 19 residues. Trimming took 4 bases from V and 1 from J; bases not matched to a gene: 17.

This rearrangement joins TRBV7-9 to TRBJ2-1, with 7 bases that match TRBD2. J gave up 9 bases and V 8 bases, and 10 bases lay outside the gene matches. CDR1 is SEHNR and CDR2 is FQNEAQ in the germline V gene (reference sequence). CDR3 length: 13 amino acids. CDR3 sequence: CASRWEGSSEQFF. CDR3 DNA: TGTGCCAGCCGCTGGGAGGGGTCGAGTGAGCAGTTCTTC. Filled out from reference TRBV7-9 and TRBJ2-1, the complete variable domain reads DTGVSQNPRHKITKRGQNVTFRCDPISEHNRLYWYRQTLGQGPEFLTYFQNEAQLEKSRLLSDRFSAERPKGSFSTLEIQRTEQGDSAMYLCASRWEGSSEQFFGPGTRLTVL.